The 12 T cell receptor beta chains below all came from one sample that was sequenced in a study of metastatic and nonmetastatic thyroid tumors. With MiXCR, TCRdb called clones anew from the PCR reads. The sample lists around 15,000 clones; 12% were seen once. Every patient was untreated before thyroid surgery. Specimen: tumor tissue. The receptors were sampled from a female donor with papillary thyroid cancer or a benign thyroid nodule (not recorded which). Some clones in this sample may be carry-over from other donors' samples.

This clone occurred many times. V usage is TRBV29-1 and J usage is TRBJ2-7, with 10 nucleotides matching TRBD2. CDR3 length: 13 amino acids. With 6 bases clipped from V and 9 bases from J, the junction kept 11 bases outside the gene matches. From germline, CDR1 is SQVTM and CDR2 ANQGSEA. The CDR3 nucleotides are TGCAGCGTCCTAGCGGGGGATGGTATAGCGCAGTACTTC. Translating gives CSVLAGDGIAQYF.

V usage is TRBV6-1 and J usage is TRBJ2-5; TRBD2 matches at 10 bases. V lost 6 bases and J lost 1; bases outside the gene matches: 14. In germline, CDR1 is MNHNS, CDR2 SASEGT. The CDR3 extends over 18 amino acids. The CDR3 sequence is CASSVQGLATGPQETQYF. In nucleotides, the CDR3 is TGTGCCAGCAGCGTTCAGGGACTAGCGACCGGACCCCAAGAGACCCAGTACTTC.

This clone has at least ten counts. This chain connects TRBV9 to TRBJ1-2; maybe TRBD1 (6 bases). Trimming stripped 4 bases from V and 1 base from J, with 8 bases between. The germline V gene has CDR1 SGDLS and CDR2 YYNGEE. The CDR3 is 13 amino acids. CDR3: CASSRDINYGYTF. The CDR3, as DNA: TGTGCCAGCAGCAGGGACATTAACTATGGCTACACCTTC. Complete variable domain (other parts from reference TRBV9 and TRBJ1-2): DSGVTQTPKHLITATGQRVTLRCSPRSGDLSVYWYQQSLDQGLQFLIQYYNGEERAKGNILERFSAQQFPDLHSELNLSSLELGDSALYFCASSRDINYGYTFGSGTRLTVV.

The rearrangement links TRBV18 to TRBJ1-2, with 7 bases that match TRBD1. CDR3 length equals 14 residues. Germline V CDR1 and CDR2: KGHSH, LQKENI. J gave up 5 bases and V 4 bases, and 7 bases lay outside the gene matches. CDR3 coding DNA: TGTGCCAGCTCACAGGGACAGCCGGGGTATGGCTACACCTTC. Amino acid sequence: CASSQGQPGYGYTF.

The CDR3: CASSRHGRGYCHTF. The CDR3 region has the DNA TGTGCCAGTAGTAGACATGGTAGAGGCTATTGCCACACCTTC. The V call is TRBV19, the J call TRBJ1-2; no clear D gene. This CDR3 is built from 14 residues. Germline lookup yields CDR1 LNHDA and CDR2 SQIVND (reference sequence). The V gene lost 4 bases and the J gene lost 12 bases, with 21 bases spanning the gap.

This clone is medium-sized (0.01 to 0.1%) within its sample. CDR3 protein: CSARDLRGGVNSPLHF. In nucleotides, the CDR3 is TGCAGTGCTAGAGATTTGCGGGGGGGAGTTAATTCACCCCTCCACTTT. The chain links TRBV20-1 to TRBJ1-6; a possible D gene is TRBD1 (5 bases). Germline loops: CDR1 DFQATT, CDR2 SNEGSKA (reference sequence). V was cut by 0 bases and J by 6 bases, with 15 bases left in between. CDR3 length equals 16 residues.

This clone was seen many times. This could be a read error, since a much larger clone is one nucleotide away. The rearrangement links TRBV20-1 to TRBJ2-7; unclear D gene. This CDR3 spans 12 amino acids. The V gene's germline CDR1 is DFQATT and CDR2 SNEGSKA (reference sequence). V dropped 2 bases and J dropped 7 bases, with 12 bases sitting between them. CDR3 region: CSARNRPREQYF. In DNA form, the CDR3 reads TGCAGTGCTAGAAATCGGCCGAGAGAGCAGTACTTC.

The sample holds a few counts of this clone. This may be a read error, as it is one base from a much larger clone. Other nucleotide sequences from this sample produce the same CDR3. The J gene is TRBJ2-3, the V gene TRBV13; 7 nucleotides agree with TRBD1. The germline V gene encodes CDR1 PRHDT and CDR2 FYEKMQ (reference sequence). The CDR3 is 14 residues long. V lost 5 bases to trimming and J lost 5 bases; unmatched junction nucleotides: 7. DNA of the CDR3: TGTGCCAGCAGCAAAAGACAGGGAGAAGATACGCAGTATTTT. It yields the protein CASSKRQGEDTQYF.

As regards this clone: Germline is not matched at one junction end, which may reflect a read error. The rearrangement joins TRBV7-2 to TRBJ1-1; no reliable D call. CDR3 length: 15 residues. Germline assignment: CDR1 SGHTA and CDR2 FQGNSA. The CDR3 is CASSLVEGMNTEALF. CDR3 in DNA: TGTGCCAGCAGCTTAGTAGAGGGAATGAACACTGAAGCTCTCTTC.

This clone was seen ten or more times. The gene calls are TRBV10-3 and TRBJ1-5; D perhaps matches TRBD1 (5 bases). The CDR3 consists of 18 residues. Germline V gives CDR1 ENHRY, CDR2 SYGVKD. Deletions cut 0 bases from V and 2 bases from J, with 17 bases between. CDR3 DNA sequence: TGTGCCATCAGTGAGTCGGGAGGTGGCCAGGGAGGCAATCAGCCCCAGCATTTT. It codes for CAISESGGGQGGNQPQHF.

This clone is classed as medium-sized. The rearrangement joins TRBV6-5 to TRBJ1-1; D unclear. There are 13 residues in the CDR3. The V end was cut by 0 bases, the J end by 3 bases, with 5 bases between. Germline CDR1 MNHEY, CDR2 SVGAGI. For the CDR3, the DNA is TGTGCCAGCAGTTACTCAAGGGACACTGAAGCTTTCTTT. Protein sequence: CASSYSRDTEAFF.

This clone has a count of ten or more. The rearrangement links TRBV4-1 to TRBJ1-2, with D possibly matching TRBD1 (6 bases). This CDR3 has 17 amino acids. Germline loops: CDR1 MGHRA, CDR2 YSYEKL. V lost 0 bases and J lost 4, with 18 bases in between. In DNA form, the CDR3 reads TGCGCCAGCAGCCAAGAGGTCGTCACAGGGTGGGGCTATGGCTACACCTTC. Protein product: CASSQEVVTGWGYGYTF.